Listed below are T cell receptor beta chains from one sample, sequenced in a study of blood T cell repertoires in COVID-19. Sequencing used immunoSEQ multiplex PCR; TCRdb keeps in-frame clones, though not all of them. The sample has about 100,000 clones; 85% to 95% are singletons. Sequencing was done on a sample of peripheral blood. The receptor source for this set is a man aged 50 to 59 with active COVID-19. Each CDR3 is given with its conserved first and last residue. A D gene is named only where the DNA matches it firmly. Clone size is given for some rows only: seen once, a few or many times, or a class if the clone is expanded.

J | D | size | V | DNA | CDR3
TRBJ1-2 | - | - | TRBV9 | TGTGCCAGCAGCGGCGACACCCAAGGCTACACCTTC | CASSGDTQGYTF
TRBJ1-1 | TRBD1 | - | TRBV5-1 | TGCGCCAGCAGCTCCGGGACAGGGTGGAACACTGAAGCTTTCTTT | CASSSGTGWNTEAFF
TRBJ1-5 | - | - | TRBV7-9 | TGTGCCAGCAGCTTAGGCAACGGAGGATATCAGCCCCAGCATTTT | CASSLGNGGYQPQHF
TRBJ1-2 | - | - | TRBV2 | TGTGCCAGCAGTGAGACGGGAGGGGAGGACTATGGCTACACCTTC | CASSETGGEDYGYTF
TRBJ2-1 | - | once | TRBV5-6 | TGTGCCAGCAGCCCGGGTCCAGGGTCTCATGAGCAGTTCTTC | CASSPGPGSHEQFF
TRBJ1-2 | - | - | TRBV30 | TGTGCCTGGAGTAAAACAGATTATGGCTACACCTTC | CAWSKTDYGYTF
TRBJ1-5 | - | - | TRBV7-8 | TGTGCCAGCAGCTTAGCGTTTTGGGGAGGGGAGGGCCAGCCCCAGCATTTT | CASSLAFWGGEGQPQHF
TRBJ2-2 | TRBD1 | few | TRBV3-1/TRBV3-2 | TGTGCCAGCAGCGGATACCGGGACAGGGACACCGGGGAGCTGTTTTTT | CASSGYRDRDTGELFF
TRBJ1-5 | - | once | TRBV6-5 | TGTGCCAGCAGCCAGGGGTATAGCAATCAGCCCCAGCATTTT | CASSQGYSNQPQHF
TRBJ2-7 | TRBD2 | few | TRBV3-1/TRBV3-2 | TGTGCCAGCAGCCTCAATGGACTAGCGGGTTCAAGCGAGCAGTACTTC | CASSLNGLAGSSEQYF
TRBJ2-5 | - | - | TRBV13 | TGTGCCAGCAGCTTAGGTCGGGGAGTTGAGACCCAGTACTTC | CASSLGRGVETQYF